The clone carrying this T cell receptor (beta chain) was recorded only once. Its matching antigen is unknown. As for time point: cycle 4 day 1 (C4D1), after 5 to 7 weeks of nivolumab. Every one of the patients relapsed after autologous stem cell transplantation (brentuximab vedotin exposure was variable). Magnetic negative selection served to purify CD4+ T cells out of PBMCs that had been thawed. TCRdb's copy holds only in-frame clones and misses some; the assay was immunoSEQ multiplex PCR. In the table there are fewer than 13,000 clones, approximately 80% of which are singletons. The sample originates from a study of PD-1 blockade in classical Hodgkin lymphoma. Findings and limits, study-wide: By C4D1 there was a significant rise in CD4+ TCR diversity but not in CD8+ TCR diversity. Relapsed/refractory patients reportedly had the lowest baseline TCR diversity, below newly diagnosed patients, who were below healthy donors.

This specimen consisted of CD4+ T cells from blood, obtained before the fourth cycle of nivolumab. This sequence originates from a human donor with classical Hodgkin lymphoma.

CDR3 coding DNA: TGTGCCAGCAGCTCAACCGGGGCCGGGGGAGAGACCCAGTACTTC. Translating it yields CASSSTGAGGETQYF. The chain recombines TRBV7-3 with TRBJ2-5, with D possibly TRBD2 on 6 matching bases. Trimming took 4 bases from V and 4 from J, leaving 16 bases between them. The CDR3 contains 15 residues. Germline CDR1 SGHTA, CDR2 FQGTGA.